Listed here is a single TCR beta chain. Its antigen is undetermined. Deep was the level used in running the assay. This table comes from immunoSEQ multiplex PCR, and its TCRdb copy is limited to in-frame clones, with some not included. The sample yields about 2.3 million clones, approximately 95% seen once. The CDR3 contains 14 residues. J was trimmed by 7 bases and V by 3 bases; bases with no gene match: 8. Germline-derived CDR1 and CDR2 are MGHRA and YSYEKL. This entry comes from a study of shared clonotypes between healthy human individuals. Study-level results: Only blood was sampled; tissue repertoires likely differ.

Sequenced sample: naive CD4+ T cells from PBMCs. Subset in this sample: CD45RA+ positively selected. V and J are TRBV4-1 and TRBJ2-5; 7 nucleotides line up with TRBD2. The receptor was isolated from a man younger than 35 in good health. Some clones in this sample may be carry-over from other donors' samples. The CDR3 coding sequence is TGCGCCAGCAGCCAGAGCGGGACCCCGGGGACCCAGTACTTC. Residues: CASSQSGTPGTQYF.